A selection of T cell receptor beta chains follows, all from one sample in a study of identical twins. MiXCR was run by TCRdb on the 5' RACE reads, yielding one entry per CDR3 protein. The top ten hold around 3% of the sample, which has 550,000 to 700,000 distinct CDR3 sequences, roughly 9.5% seen once. This sample was also put to use in a study of yellow fever vaccine responses in identical twins.

The sequencing sample was made of PBMCs. The source is a woman between 18 and 29 years old in good health. The conserved cysteine and the conserved F or W are not part of the CDR3 here. Each record gives: V gene, clone size, J gene, CDR3 length, CDR3 protein. Clone size is stated in some rows and not others, as once, few, many or a class when expanded.

V gene: TRBV24-1
clone size: few
J gene: TRBJ2-5
CDR3 length: 13
CDR3 protein: ATSDELAGDETQY

V gene: TRBV5-6
clone size: -
J gene: TRBJ2-1
CDR3 length: 12
CDR3 protein: ASSPRLEYYEQF

V gene: TRBV15
clone size: many
J gene: TRBJ2-3
CDR3 length: 11
CDR3 protein: ATGTGRTDTQY

V gene: TRBV3-1
clone size: many
J gene: TRBJ2-3
CDR3 length: 14
CDR3 protein: ASSLRLAGGGDTQY

V gene: TRBV4-1
clone size: -
J gene: TRBJ2-7
CDR3 length: 13
CDR3 protein: ASSQEWSGIYEQY

V gene: TRBV6-2/TRBV6-3
clone size: -
J gene: TRBJ2-7
CDR3 length: 13
CDR3 protein: ASSYGRGDPYEQY

V gene: TRBV27
clone size: -
J gene: TRBJ2-3
CDR3 length: 14
CDR3 protein: ASTRLRAGGIDTQY

V gene: TRBV15
clone size: few
J gene: TRBJ1-2
CDR3 length: 15
CDR3 protein: ATSSDPGTGLSYGYT

V gene: TRBV12-3/TRBV12-4
clone size: -
J gene: TRBJ2-1
CDR3 length: 13
CDR3 protein: ASSLASGGGNEQF

V gene: TRBV6-2/TRBV6-3
clone size: many
J gene: TRBJ2-7
CDR3 length: 12
CDR3 protein: ASSYSSGLYEQY

V gene: TRBV7-9
clone size: many
J gene: TRBJ2-1
CDR3 length: 11
CDR3 protein: ASHQDSYNEQF

V gene: TRBV12-3/TRBV12-4
clone size: -
J gene: TRBJ2-1
CDR3 length: 11
CDR3 protein: ASSQTSGGDQF

V gene: TRBV12-3/TRBV12-4
clone size: -
J gene: TRBJ2-2
CDR3 length: 12
CDR3 protein: ASSIIQGPGELF

V gene: TRBV7-7
clone size: many
J gene: TRBJ2-2
CDR3 length: 11
CDR3 protein: ASSLGVSGELF

V gene: TRBV4-3
clone size: few
J gene: TRBJ2-5
CDR3 length: 13
CDR3 protein: ASSQDKGRQETQY

V gene: TRBV29-1
clone size: -
J gene: TRBJ2-2
CDR3 length: 12
CDR3 protein: SVLTGPNTGELF

V gene: TRBV6-5
clone size: few
J gene: TRBJ2-1
CDR3 length: 13
CDR3 protein: ASSYVGGPYNEQF

V gene: TRBV5-6
clone size: many
J gene: TRBJ2-5
CDR3 length: 13
CDR3 protein: ASSVSGTIQETQY

V gene: TRBV15
clone size: few
J gene: TRBJ2-1
CDR3 length: 14
CDR3 protein: ATSRDLAGGGNEQF

V gene: TRBV20-1
clone size: -
J gene: TRBJ2-5
CDR3 length: 12
CDR3 protein: SAYPGTGQETQY

V gene: TRBV11-2
clone size: many
J gene: TRBJ2-7
CDR3 length: 13
CDR3 protein: ASSFFGGPKYEQY

V gene: TRBV4-1
clone size: -
J gene: TRBJ1-2
CDR3 length: 11
CDR3 protein: ASSHRDSYGYT

V gene: TRBV5-1
clone size: many
J gene: TRBJ1-6
CDR3 length: 12
CDR3 protein: ASRTSSYNSPLH

V gene: TRBV7-9
clone size: few
J gene: TRBJ1-1
CDR3 length: 13
CDR3 protein: ASSFSDRGLTIAF

V gene: TRBV19
clone size: -
J gene: TRBJ2-7
CDR3 length: 8
CDR3 protein: ASPYYEQY

V gene: TRBV6-6
clone size: many
J gene: TRBJ2-2
CDR3 length: 14
CDR3 protein: ASSYLAGSNTGELF

V gene: TRBV29-1
clone size: many
J gene: TRBJ1-2
CDR3 length: 9
CDR3 protein: SVARDRGYT

V gene: TRBV12-3/TRBV12-4
clone size: -
J gene: TRBJ2-7
CDR3 length: 15
CDR3 protein: ASSLPRLAGGFYEQY

V gene: TRBV6-5
clone size: -
J gene: TRBJ2-1
CDR3 length: 12
CDR3 protein: ASSLSSLENEQF

V gene: TRBV6-1
clone size: many
J gene: TRBJ2-1
CDR3 length: 11
CDR3 protein: ASTSGGANEQF

V gene: TRBV7-2
clone size: few
J gene: TRBJ1-3
CDR3 length: 13
CDR3 protein: ASSLVGSREDTIY

V gene: TRBV11-2
clone size: -
J gene: TRBJ1-1
CDR3 length: 14
CDR3 protein: ASSVRQGSLFTEAF

V gene: TRBV5-1
clone size: many
J gene: TRBJ2-5
CDR3 length: 12
CDR3 protein: ASSPDRAQETQY

V gene: TRBV6-1
clone size: many
J gene: TRBJ2-1
CDR3 length: 13
CDR3 protein: ASRIKGQGWNEQF

V gene: TRBV10-2
clone size: -
J gene: TRBJ2-5
CDR3 length: 14
CDR3 protein: ASRLGLAGAQGTQY

V gene: TRBV12-3/TRBV12-4
clone size: many
J gene: TRBJ2-7
CDR3 length: 15
CDR3 protein: ASSLGEIVVPIYEQY

V gene: TRBV29-1
clone size: -
J gene: TRBJ2-2
CDR3 length: 13
CDR3 protein: SVIGTSSSTGELF

V gene: TRBV20-1
clone size: -
J gene: TRBJ2-2
CDR3 length: 11
CDR3 protein: SALTRGPGELF

V gene: TRBV11-2
clone size: -
J gene: TRBJ2-1
CDR3 length: 14
CDR3 protein: ASSLKGHGFKDEQF

V gene: TRBV7-9
clone size: many
J gene: TRBJ2-2
CDR3 length: 13
CDR3 protein: ASSLVGRVTGELF

V gene: TRBV21-1
clone size: -
J gene: TRBJ2-3
CDR3 length: 16
CDR3 protein: ASSKALLTGLPTDTQY

V gene: TRBV5-1
clone size: few
J gene: TRBJ2-7
CDR3 length: 13
CDR3 protein: ASSLSGQGLGEQY

V gene: TRBV12-3/TRBV12-4
clone size: few
J gene: TRBJ2-2
CDR3 length: 11
CDR3 protein: ASSFRLAGELF

V gene: TRBV5-1
clone size: few
J gene: TRBJ2-2
CDR3 length: 12
CDR3 protein: ASRLQGNAGELF

V gene: TRBV20-1
clone size: -
J gene: TRBJ2-5
CDR3 length: 12
CDR3 protein: SARDDRRVWAQY

V gene: TRBV19
clone size: -
J gene: TRBJ2-1
CDR3 length: 11
CDR3 protein: ASTGGRVGEQF

V gene: TRBV28
clone size: many
J gene: TRBJ1-4
CDR3 length: 14
CDR3 protein: ASSLPGWRGNEKLF

V gene: TRBV20-1
clone size: -
J gene: TRBJ2-7
CDR3 length: 10
CDR3 protein: SACYQEAEQY

V gene: TRBV12-3/TRBV12-4
clone size: many
J gene: TRBJ2-2
CDR3 length: 9
CDR3 protein: ASSEIGELF

V gene: TRBV5-6
clone size: -
J gene: TRBJ2-3
CDR3 length: 14
CDR3 protein: ASSLRSKGFRNTQY

V gene: TRBV2
clone size: few
J gene: TRBJ2-3
CDR3 length: 11
CDR3 protein: ASTGRGGDTQY

V gene: TRBV18
clone size: -
J gene: TRBJ2-7
CDR3 length: 16
CDR3 protein: ASSEGTQWDLNSYEQY

V gene: TRBV4-3
clone size: many
J gene: TRBJ2-5
CDR3 length: 13
CDR3 protein: ASSQDGTVQETQY

V gene: TRBV29-1
clone size: -
J gene: TRBJ2-1
CDR3 length: 12
CDR3 protein: SGGPGTTYNEQF

V gene: TRBV3-1
clone size: few
J gene: TRBJ2-1
CDR3 length: 13
CDR3 protein: ASSFSGTTYNEQF